This T cell receptor beta chain was obtained from a study of cytomegalovirus exposure and HLA in healthy donors. Study as a whole: Within an early data release were roughly 83 million unique TCRs drawn from HLA-typed donors.

General study points: In a later analysis, a missense DCLRE1C variant was linked to TCR beta V- and J-gene trimming.

With 60 Vbeta and 13 Jbeta primers, the PCR was carried out. How the authors handled the data: In a later analysis, around 10 million of 65 million to 90 million unique beta chains occurred in at least two donors. Sequencing was performed with immunoSEQ multiplex PCR; in TCRdb, only in-frame clones are kept and a portion is missing. The V and J calls and clone size were taken over from that table, and D and trimming were inferred from the DNA. The profile shows 150,000 to 250,000 clones, around four fifths of them singletons. With respect to this clone: Its antigen is still unknown.

V was shortened by 2 bases and J by 1 base, with 8 bases between the two germline ends. Per germline, CDR1 KGHSH and CDR2 LQKENI. This CDR3 has 14 residues. Despite likely unrecorded immune exposures, the donors were nominally healthy at the time of sampling. This rearrangement joins TRBV18 to TRBJ2-5, with D perhaps matching TRBD1 (5 bases). Sequenced: PBMCs. The TCR originated in a woman aged 45-60 years in good health and CMV-seropositive. This CDR3 reads CASSPGATQETQYF. CDR3 nucleotide sequence: TGTGCCAGCTCACCAGGGGCTACCCAAGAGACCCAGTACTTC. The variable domain in full, completed from reference TRBV18 and TRBJ2-5, reads NAGVMQNPRHLVRRRGQEARLRCSPMKGHSHVYWYRQLPEEGLKFMVYLQKENIIDESGMPKERFSAEFPKEGPSILRIQQVVRGDSAAYFCASSPGATQETQYFGPGTRLLVL.